This T cell receptor (beta chain) is drawn from a study of shared clonotypes between healthy human individuals. Data came from immunoSEQ multiplex PCR; TCRdb stores just in-frame clones and leaves some out. The repertoire holds some 2,500,000 clones, with approximately 90% as singletons. Findings and caveats of the study: Larger richness was generally estimated for naive than memory subsets.

The CDR3 extends over 14 amino acids. The germline V gene encodes CDR1 SGHRS and CDR2 YFSETQ. The ends lost 3 bases at V and 2 bases at J; junction bases unmatched: 4. Points on this clone: As yet, its antigen is unknown.

The TCR sequence derives from a man aged 18 to 30 in good health. Some clones in this sample may be carry-over from other donors' samples. The chain carries TRBV5-1 and TRBJ2-7; 8 positions agree with TRBD1. The sequenced sample consisted of naive CD4+ T cells from PBMCs. Subset denoted: CD45RA+ positively selected. The CDR3 spells CASSWTGPTYEQYF. CDR3 coding DNA: TGCGCCAGCAGCTGGACAGGGCCGACCTACGAGCAGTACTTC.